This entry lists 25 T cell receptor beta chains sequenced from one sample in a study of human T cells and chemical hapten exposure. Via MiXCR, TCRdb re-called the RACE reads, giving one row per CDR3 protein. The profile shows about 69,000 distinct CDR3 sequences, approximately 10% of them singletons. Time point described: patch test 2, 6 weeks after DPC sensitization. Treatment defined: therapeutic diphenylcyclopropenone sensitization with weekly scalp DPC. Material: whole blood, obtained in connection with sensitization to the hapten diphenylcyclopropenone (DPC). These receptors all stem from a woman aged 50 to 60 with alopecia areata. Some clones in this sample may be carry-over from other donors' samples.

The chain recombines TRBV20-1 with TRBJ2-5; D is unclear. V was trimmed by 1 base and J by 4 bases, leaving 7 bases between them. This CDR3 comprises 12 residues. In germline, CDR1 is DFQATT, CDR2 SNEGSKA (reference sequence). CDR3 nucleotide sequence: TGCAGTGCTAGAGTGGAGCGAGAGACCCAGTACTTC. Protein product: CSARVERETQYF.

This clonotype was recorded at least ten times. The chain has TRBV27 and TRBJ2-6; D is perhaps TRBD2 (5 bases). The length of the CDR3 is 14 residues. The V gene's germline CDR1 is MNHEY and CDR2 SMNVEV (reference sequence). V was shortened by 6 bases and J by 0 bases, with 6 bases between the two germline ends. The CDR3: CASSGISGANVLTF. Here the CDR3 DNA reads TGTGCCAGCAGCGGGATCTCTGGGGCCAACGTCCTGACTTTC.

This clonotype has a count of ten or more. The CDR3 loop is CSVAGATYEQYF. Here the CDR3 DNA reads TGCAGCGTGGCTGGCGCAACCTACGAGCAGTACTTC. The J gene is TRBJ2-7, the V gene TRBV29-1, with unresolved D. Trimming pared 6 bases from V and 2 bases from J, leaving 11 bases between. Germline assignment: CDR1 SQVTM and CDR2 ANQGSEA. The CDR3 contains 12 residues.

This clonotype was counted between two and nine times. The CDR3 here is CATSGTGGGQPQHF. Written as DNA, the CDR3 is TGTGCCACCTCCGGGACAGGGGGCGGTCAGCCCCAGCATTTT. The genes are TRBV19 and TRBJ1-5, with 12 bases identical to TRBD1. CDR1 LNHDA and CDR2 SQIVND come from the germline V gene (reference sequence). The J segment lost 6 bases and the V segment lost 10 bases, leaving 7 bases of the junction unmatched. The CDR3 extends over 14 amino acids.

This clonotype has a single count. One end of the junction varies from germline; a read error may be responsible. The CDR3 DNA sequence: TGTGCCAACAGTCCCGGGATCGAGCAGTACTTC. Encoded protein: CANSPGIEQYF. This chain joins TRBV2 and TRBJ2-7; possibly TRBD2 for D (5 bases). The CDR3 totals 11 residues. The germline V gene has CDR1 SNHLY and CDR2 FYNNEI.

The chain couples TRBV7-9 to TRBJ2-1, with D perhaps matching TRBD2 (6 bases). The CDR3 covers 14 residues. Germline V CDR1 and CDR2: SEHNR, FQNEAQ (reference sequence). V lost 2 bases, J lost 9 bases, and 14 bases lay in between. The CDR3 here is CASSLNRENGEQFF. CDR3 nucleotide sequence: TGTGCCAGCAGCTTAAATCGGGAGAATGGTGAGCAGTTCTTC.

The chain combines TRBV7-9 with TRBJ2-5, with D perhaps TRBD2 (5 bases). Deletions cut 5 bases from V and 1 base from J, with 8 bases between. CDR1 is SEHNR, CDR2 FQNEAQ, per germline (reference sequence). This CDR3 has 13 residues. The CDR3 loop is CASSPDFQETQYF. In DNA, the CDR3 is TGTGCCAGCAGCCCGGACTTCCAAGAGACCCAGTACTTC.

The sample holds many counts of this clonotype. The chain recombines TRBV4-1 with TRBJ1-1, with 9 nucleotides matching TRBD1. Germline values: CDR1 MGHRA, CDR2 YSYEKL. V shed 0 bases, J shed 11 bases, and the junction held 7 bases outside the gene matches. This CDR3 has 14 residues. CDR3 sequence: CASSQEGTGGYAFF. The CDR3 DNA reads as TGCGCCAGCAGCCAAGAAGGAACAGGGGGCTATGCTTTCTTT.

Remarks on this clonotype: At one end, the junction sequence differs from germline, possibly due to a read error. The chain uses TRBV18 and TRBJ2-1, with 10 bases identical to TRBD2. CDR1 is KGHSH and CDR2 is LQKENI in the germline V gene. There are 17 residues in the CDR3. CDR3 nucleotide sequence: TGTGCCAACTCACCACGGCAAACTAGCGGGACATACAATGAGCAGTTCTTC. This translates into CANSPRQTSGTYNEQFF.

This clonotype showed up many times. In DNA, the CDR3 is TGTGCCAGCAGCGTAGGGGGACTAATCAATGAGCAGTTCTTC. This sequence encodes CASSVGGLINEQFF. The chain has TRBV9 and TRBJ2-1, with 7 bases aligning to TRBD2. This CDR3 region has 14 residues. Germline trimming cut 0 bases from V and 6 bases from J; bases unmatched to any gene: 3. The germline gives CDR1 SGDLS, CDR2 YYNGEE.

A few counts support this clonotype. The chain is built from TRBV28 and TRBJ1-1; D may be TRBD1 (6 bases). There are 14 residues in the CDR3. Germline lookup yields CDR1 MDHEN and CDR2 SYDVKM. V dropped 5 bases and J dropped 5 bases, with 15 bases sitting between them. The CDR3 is CASSKLRGGTEAFF. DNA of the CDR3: TGTGCCAGCAGTAAGCTCAGGGGTGGTACTGAAGCTTTCTTT.

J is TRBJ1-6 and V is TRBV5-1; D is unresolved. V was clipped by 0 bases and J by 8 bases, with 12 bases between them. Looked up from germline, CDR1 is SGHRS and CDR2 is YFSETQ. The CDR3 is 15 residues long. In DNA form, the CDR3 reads TGCGCCAGCAGCTTGGCGGGCGGGTCCCATTCACCCCTCCACTTT. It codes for CASSLAGGSHSPLHF.

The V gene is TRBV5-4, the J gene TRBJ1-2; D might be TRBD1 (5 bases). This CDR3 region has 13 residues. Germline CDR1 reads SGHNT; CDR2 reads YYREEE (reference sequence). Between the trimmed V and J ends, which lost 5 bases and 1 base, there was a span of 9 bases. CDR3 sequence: CASRRDSNYGYTF. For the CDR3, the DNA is TGTGCCAGCAGGAGAGACAGTAACTATGGCTACACCTTC. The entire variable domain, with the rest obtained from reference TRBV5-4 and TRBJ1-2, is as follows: ETGVTQSPTHLIKTRGQQVTLRCSSQSGHNTVSWYQQALGQGPQFIFQYYREEENGRGNFPPRFSGLQFPNYSSELNVNALELDDSALYLCASRRDSNYGYTFGSGTRLTVV.

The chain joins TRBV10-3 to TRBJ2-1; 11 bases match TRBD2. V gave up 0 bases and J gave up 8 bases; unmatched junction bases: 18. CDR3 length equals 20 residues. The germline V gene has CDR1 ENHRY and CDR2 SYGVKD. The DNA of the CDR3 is TGTGCCATCAGTGAGTCGATTTCCCCTAGCGGGAGGAGTAGAATCGATGAGCAGTTCTTC. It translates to CAISESISPSGRSRIDEQFF.

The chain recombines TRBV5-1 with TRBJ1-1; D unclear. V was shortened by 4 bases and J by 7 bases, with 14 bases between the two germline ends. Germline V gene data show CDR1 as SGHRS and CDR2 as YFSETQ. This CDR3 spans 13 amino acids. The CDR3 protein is CASSNNMEFEAFF. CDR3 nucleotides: TGCGCCAGCAGCAATAATATGGAGTTTGAAGCTTTCTTT.

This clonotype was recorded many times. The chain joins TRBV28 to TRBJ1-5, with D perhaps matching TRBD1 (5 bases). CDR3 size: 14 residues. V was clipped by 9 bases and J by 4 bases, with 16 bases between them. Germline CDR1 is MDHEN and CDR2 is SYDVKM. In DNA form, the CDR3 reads TGTGCCAGTAGATGGGGGGGGAGAAATCAGCCCCAGCATTTT. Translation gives CASRWGGRNQPQHF.

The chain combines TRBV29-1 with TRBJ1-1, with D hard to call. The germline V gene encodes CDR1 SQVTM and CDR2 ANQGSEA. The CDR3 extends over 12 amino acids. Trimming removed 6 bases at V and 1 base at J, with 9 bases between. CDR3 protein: CSVQPPNTEAFF. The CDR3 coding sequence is TGCAGCGTACAGCCACCGAACACTGAAGCTTTCTTT.

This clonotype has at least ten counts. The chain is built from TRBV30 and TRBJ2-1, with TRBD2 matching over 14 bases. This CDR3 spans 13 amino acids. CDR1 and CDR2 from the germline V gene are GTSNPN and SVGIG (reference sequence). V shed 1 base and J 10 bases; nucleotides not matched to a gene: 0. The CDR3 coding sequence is TGTGCCTGGAGTGGACTAGCGGGAGGGGAGCAGTTCTTC. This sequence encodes CAWSGLAGGEQFF.

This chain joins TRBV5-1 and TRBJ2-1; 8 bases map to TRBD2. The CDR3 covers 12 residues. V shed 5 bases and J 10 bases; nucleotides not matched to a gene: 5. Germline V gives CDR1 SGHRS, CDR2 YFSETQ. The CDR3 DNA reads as TGCGCCAGCAGGCGGACTAGCAGCGAGCAGTTCTTC. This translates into CASRRTSSEQFF.

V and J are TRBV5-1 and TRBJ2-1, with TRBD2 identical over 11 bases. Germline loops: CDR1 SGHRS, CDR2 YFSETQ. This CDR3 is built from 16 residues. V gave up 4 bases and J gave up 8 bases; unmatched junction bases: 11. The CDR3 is CASSRGVTSGNDEQFF. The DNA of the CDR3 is TGCGCCAGCAGCCGAGGGGTGACTAGCGGGAACGATGAGCAGTTCTTC.

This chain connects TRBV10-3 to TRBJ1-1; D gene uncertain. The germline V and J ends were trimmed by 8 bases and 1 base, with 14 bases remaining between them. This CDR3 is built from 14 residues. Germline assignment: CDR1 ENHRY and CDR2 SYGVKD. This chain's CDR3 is CAIGETAKNTEAFF. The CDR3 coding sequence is TGTGCCATCGGGGAAACAGCCAAGAACACTGAAGCTTTCTTT.

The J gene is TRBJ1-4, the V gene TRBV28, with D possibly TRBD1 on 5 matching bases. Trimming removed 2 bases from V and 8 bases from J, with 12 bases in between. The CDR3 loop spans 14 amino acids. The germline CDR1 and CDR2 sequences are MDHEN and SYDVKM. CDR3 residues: CASSLTGPGEKLFF. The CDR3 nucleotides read TGTGCCAGCAGTTTAACTGGTCCAGGGGAAAAACTGTTTTTT.

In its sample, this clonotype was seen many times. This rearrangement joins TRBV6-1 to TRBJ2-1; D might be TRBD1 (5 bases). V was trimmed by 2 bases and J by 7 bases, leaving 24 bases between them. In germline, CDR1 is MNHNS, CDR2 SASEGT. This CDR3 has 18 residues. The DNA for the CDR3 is TGTGCCAGCAGTGAACGGCAACAGCGCCATGTTAAGGGGAATGAGCAGTTCTTC. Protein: CASSERQQRHVKGNEQFF.

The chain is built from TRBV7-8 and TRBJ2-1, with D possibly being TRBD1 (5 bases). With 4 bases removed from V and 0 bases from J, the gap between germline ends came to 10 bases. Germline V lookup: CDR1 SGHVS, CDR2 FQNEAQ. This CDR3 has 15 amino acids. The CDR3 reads CASSSGIRSYNEQFF. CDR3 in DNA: TGTGCCAGCAGCTCAGGGATACGCTCCTACAATGAGCAGTTCTTC.

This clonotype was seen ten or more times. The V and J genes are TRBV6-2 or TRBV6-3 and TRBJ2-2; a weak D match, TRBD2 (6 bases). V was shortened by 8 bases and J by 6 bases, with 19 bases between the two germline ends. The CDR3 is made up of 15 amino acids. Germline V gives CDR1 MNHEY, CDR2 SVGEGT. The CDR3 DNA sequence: TGTGCCAGCGGGTCTGGCGGGGCGGGGTCCGGGGAGCTGTTTTTT. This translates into CASGSGGAGSGELFF.